The 18 T cell receptor beta chains reported below all come from one sample, sequenced in a study of shared clonotypes between healthy human individuals. Libraries were prepared by immunoSEQ multiplex PCR; TCRdb keeps only in-frame clonotypes and omits some of them. The data show roughly 2.5 million clones, just over 90% seen once. Specimen: naive CD4+ T cells sorted from blood. Subset reported: CD45RA+ positively selected. These receptor sequences come from a man aged 18 to 30 in good health.

V usage is TRBV5-1 and J usage is TRBJ2-7; no clear D. V was trimmed by 4 bases and J by 2 bases, leaving 19 bases between them. CDR1 SGHRS and CDR2 YFSETQ come from the germline V gene. There are 16 residues in the CDR3. CDR3 in amino acids: CASSRATGIGTYEQYF. The CDR3, as DNA: TGCGCCAGCAGCAGAGCGACGGGTATAGGTACCTACGAGCAGTACTTC. The full variable domain, rest sourced from reference TRBV5-1 and TRBJ2-7, is KAGVTQTPRYLIKTRGQQVTLSCSPISGHRSVSWYQQTPGQGLQFLFEYFSETQRNKGNFPGRFSGRQFSNSRSEMNVSTLELGDSALYLCASSRATGIGTYEQYFGPGTRLTVT.

V is TRBV27 and J is TRBJ2-7; possible D gene TRBD1, 6 bases. Looked up from germline, CDR1 is MNHEY and CDR2 is SMNVEV (reference sequence). The CDR3 sequence is 15 residues long. Trimming stripped 1 base from V and 4 bases from J, with 14 bases between. Here the CDR3 DNA reads TGTGCCAGCAGTTTATGGGCAGCCCAGGGGTACGAGCAGTACTTC. This codes for CASSLWAAQGYEQYF.

The J gene is TRBJ1-4, the V gene TRBV19; 8 bases fit TRBD1. This CDR3 region has 15 residues. The J segment lost 7 bases and the V segment lost 5 bases, leaving 9 bases of the junction unmatched. Per germline, CDR1 LNHDA and CDR2 SQIVND (reference sequence). The CDR3 DNA is TGTGCCAGTAGTCTAAGACAGGGGAGGAGTGAAAAACTGTTTTTT. It specifies CASSLRQGRSEKLFF. Combining the CDR3 with reference TRBV19 and TRBJ1-4 gives the whole variable domain DGGITQSPKYLFRKEGQNVTLSCEQNLNHDAMYWYRQDPGQGLRLIYYSQIVNDFQKGDIAEGYSVSREKKESFPLTVTSAQKNPTAFYLCASSLRQGRSEKLFFGSGTQLSVL.

The chain is built from TRBV15 and TRBJ2-7, with 13 nucleotides matching TRBD2. The CDR3 consists of 17 residues. V lost 5 bases and J lost 0; bases outside the gene matches: 7. The germline CDR1 and CDR2 sequences are LNHNV and YYDKDF (reference sequence). CDR3 sequence reads: CATSARLAGGLSYEQYF. DNA for the CDR3: TGTGCCACCAGCGCCCGACTAGCGGGAGGACTCTCCTACGAGCAGTACTTC. The full variable domain, rest sourced from reference TRBV15 and TRBJ2-7, is DAMVIQNPRYQVTQFGKPVTLSCSQTLNHNVMYWYQQKSSQAPKLLFHYYDKDFNNEADTPDNFQSRRPNTSFCFLDIRSPGLGDTAMYLCATSARLAGGLSYEQYFGPGTRLTVT.

This clone was counted a single time. The chain couples TRBV2 to TRBJ2-5; D is perhaps TRBD1 (7 bases). Trimming cost V 8 bases and J 3 bases, with 16 bases left between them. Per the germline V gene, CDR1 is SNHLY and CDR2 is FYNNEI. The CDR3 loop spans 14 amino acids. The CDR3 sequence: CASRRGTEEETQYF. CDR3 nucleotide sequence: TGTGCCAGCCGTCGGGGGACAGAAGAAGAGACCCAGTACTTC. The whole variable domain, remainder taken from reference TRBV2 and TRBJ2-5, is EPEVTQTPSHQVTQMGQEVILRCVPISNHLYFYWYRQILGQKVEFLVSFYNNEISEKSEIFDDQFSVERPDGSNFTLKIRSTKLEDSAMYFCASRRGTEEETQYFGPGTRLLVL.

V gene TRBV11-2 combines with J gene TRBJ2-7; 7 nucleotides agree with TRBD1. J gave up 5 bases and V 1 base, and 8 bases lay outside the gene matches. CDR3 length equals 15 residues. Germline loops: CDR1 SGHAT, CDR2 FQNNGV. DNA for the CDR3: TGTGCCAGCAGCTTAGCAGGGCAGGGGGTGGACGAGCAGTACTTC. It yields the protein CASSLAGQGVDEQYF.

The V and J genes are TRBV7-2 and TRBJ2-7; D is tentatively TRBD1 or TRBD2 (5 bases each). Germline-derived CDR1 and CDR2 are SGHTA and FQGNSA. V dropped 1 base and J dropped 6 bases, with 19 bases sitting between them. This CDR3 has 16 amino acids. The CDR3 reads CASSLEPGLRRGEQYF. The CDR3 nucleotides read TGTGCCAGCAGCTTAGAACCGGGATTACGAAGGGGCGAGCAGTACTTC.

About this clone itself: The same CDR3 is also encoded by other DNA sequences in this sample. The chain recombines TRBV5-1 with TRBJ2-7; D not certain. The germline V and J ends were trimmed by 2 bases and 5 bases, with 2 bases remaining between them. Germline lookup yields CDR1 SGHRS and CDR2 YFSETQ. The CDR3 is 10 amino acids. CDR3 in DNA: TGCGCCAGCAGCTTAAACGAGCAGTACTTC. Protein sequence: CASSLNEQYF.

This clone appeared a single time. The J gene is TRBJ1-6, the V gene TRBV5-5, with TRBD1 matching over 8 bases. The CDR3 extends over 14 amino acids. The germline gives CDR1 SGHKS, CDR2 YYEKEE (reference sequence). The J segment lost 5 bases and the V segment lost 4 bases, leaving 2 bases of the junction unmatched. The CDR3 spells CASSPGQDNSPLHF. The CDR3 DNA reads TGTGCCAGCAGCCCGGGACAGGATAATTCACCCCTCCACTTT.

The chain recombines TRBV19 with TRBJ2-1; 11 nucleotides match TRBD2. Germline-derived CDR1 and CDR2 are LNHDA and SQIVND (reference sequence). With 3 bases clipped from V and 6 bases from J, the junction kept 4 bases outside the gene matches. This CDR3 comprises 15 residues. The CDR3 reads CASSIWGTSGNEQFF. The CDR3 bases are TGTGCCAGTAGTATTTGGGGGACTAGCGGCAATGAGCAGTTCTTC.

The chain uses TRBV19 and TRBJ1-1; the D gene is possibly TRBD1 (5 bases). CDR1 and CDR2 from the germline V gene are LNHDA and SQIVND (reference sequence). V dropped 3 bases and J dropped 4 bases, with 12 bases sitting between them. The CDR3 is made up of 14 amino acids. This CDR3 is CASSMGWGSTEAFF. Here the CDR3 DNA reads TGTGCCAGTAGTATGGGGTGGGGGAGCACTGAAGCTTTCTTT.

The chain employs TRBV6-6 and TRBJ2-7, with 7 bases aligning to TRBD1. The junction had 13 bases not matched to a gene; V was cut back by 6 bases and J by 2 bases. Germline lookup yields CDR1 MNHNY and CDR2 SVGAGI (reference sequence). The CDR3 is 16 amino acids. The CDR3 DNA is TGTGCCAGCAGCCCACGACAGGACAGGCCGCCCTACGAGCAGTACTTC. Amino acids: CASSPRQDRPPYEQYF.

The genes are TRBV5-1 and TRBJ2-2; TRBD1 agrees at 12 bases. This CDR3 has 18 amino acids. With 4 bases clipped from V and 1 base from J, the junction kept 8 bases outside the gene matches. Per the germline V gene, CDR1 is SGHRS and CDR2 is YFSETQ. The CDR3 loop is CASSPPGQGARNTGELFF. The CDR3 DNA is TGCGCCAGCAGCCCCCCGGGACAGGGGGCGCGGAACACCGGGGAGCTGTTTTTT. Based on the CDR3 plus reference TRBV5-1 and TRBJ2-2, the full variable domain is KAGVTQTPRYLIKTRGQQVTLSCSPISGHRSVSWYQQTPGQGLQFLFEYFSETQRNKGNFPGRFSGRQFSNSRSEMNVSTLELGDSALYLCASSPPGQGARNTGELFFGEGSRLTVL.

The V gene is TRBV7-9, the J gene TRBJ2-5; TRBD1 is a possible D gene (5 bases). V was clipped by 4 bases and J by 5 bases, with 14 bases between them. From germline, CDR1 is SEHNR and CDR2 FQNEAQ (reference sequence). CDR3 length equals 14 residues. CDR3 in amino acids: CASSSTDKGETQYF. The CDR3 DNA reads as TGTGCCAGCAGCTCAACGGACAAGGGGGAGACCCAGTACTTC.

V is TRBV6-6 and J is TRBJ2-1; 11 bases are a match to TRBD2. This CDR3 comprises 15 residues. V shed 6 bases, J shed 4 bases, and the junction held 5 bases outside the gene matches. Germline V CDR1 and CDR2: MNHNY, SVGAGI (reference sequence). The CDR3 reads CASSTSGGLYNEQFF. The CDR3, as DNA: TGTGCCAGCAGCACTAGCGGGGGCCTTTACAATGAGCAGTTCTTC.

In this sample, this clone turned up a few times. The rearrangement joins TRBV5-1 to TRBJ1-1; 9 bases match TRBD1. Germline CDR1 SGHRS, CDR2 YFSETQ. This CDR3 comprises 12 residues. J was trimmed by 10 bases and V by 0 bases; bases with no gene match: 1. The CDR3 nucleotides are TGCGCCAGCAGCTTGGAGGGACAGGGAGCTTTCTTT. This encodes CASSLEGQGAFF.

The J gene is TRBJ1-6, the V gene TRBV10-3, with a possible D match to TRBD1 (5 bases). The V gene's germline CDR1 is ENHRY and CDR2 SYGVKD. The CDR3 is 13 amino acids. V lost 2 bases, J lost 11 bases, and 10 bases lay in between. DNA for the CDR3: TGTGCCATCAGTGAGACGGGACCGGCACCCCTCCACTTT. Protein: CAISETGPAPLHF.

This rearrangement joins TRBV2 to TRBJ1-5, with D perhaps matching TRBD1 (6 bases). Trimming took off 6 bases at V and 5 bases at J, with 17 bases between the two ends. The CDR3 spans 15 residues. Germline V CDR1 and CDR2: SNHLY, FYNNEI. The CDR3 is CASRLTVQGDQPQHF. The CDR3 nucleotides are TGTGCCAGCAGATTAACTGTACAGGGCGATCAGCCCCAGCATTTT.